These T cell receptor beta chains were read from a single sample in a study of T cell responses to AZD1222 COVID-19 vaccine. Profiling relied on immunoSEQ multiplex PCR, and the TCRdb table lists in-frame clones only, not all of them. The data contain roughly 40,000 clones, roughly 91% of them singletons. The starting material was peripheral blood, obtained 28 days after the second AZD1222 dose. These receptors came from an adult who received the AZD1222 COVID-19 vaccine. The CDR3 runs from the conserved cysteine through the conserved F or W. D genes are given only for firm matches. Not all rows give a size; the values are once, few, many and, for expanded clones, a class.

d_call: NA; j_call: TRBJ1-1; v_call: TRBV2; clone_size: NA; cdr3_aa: CASRETGLSFF; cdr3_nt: TGTGCCAGCAGGGAGACGGGCTTAAGTTTCTTT
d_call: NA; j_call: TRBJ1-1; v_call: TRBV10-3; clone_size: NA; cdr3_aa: CAISVRFGDTEAFF; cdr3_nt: TGTGCCATCAGTGTCCGTTTTGGGGACACTGAAGCTTTCTTT
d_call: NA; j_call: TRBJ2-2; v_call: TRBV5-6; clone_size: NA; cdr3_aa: CASSPLSGADTGELFF; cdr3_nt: TGTGCCAGCAGCCCGTTATCAGGGGCGGACACCGGGGAGCTGTTTTTT
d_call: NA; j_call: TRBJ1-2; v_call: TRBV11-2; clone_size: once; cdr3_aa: CASSPGQLYGYTF; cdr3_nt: TGTGCCAGCAGCCCCGGACAGCTCTATGGCTACACCTTC
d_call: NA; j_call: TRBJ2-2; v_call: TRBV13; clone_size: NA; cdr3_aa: CASSSGRTQHTGELFF; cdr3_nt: TGTGCCAGCAGCTCCGGCCGGACTCAACACACCGGGGAGCTGTTTTTT
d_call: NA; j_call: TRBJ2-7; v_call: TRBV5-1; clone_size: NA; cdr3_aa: CASSLEGYEQYF; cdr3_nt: TGCGCCAGCAGCTTGGAGGGGTACGAGCAGTACTTC
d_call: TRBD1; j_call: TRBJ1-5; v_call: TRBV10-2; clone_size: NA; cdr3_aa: CATVDRGHQPQHF; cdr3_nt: TGCGCCACCGTCGACAGGGGCCATCAGCCCCAGCATTTT
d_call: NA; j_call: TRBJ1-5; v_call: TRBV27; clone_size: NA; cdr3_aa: CASSPQSLSNQPQHF; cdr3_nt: TGTGCCAGCAGTCCCCAGAGTTTAAGCAATCAGCCCCAGCATTTT
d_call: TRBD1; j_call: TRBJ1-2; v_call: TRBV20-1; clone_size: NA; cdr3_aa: CSASQDRDYGYTF; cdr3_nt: TGCAGTGCTAGTCAAGACAGGGACTATGGCTACACCTTC
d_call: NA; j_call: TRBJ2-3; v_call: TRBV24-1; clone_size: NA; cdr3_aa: CATSVGASTDTQYF; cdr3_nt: TGTGCCACCAGTGTCGGAGCTAGCACAGATACGCAGTATTTT
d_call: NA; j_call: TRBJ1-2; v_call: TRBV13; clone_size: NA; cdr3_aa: CASSPRTDPNYGYTF; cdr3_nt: TGTGCCAGCAGCCCCCGGACGGATCCTAACTATGGCTACACCTTC
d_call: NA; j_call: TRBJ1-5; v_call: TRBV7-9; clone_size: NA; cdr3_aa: CASSGDLDPVAQHF; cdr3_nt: TGTGCCAGCAGCGGAGACCTAGATCCCGTGGCCCAGCATTTT
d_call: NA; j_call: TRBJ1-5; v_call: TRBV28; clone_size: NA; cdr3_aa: CASRLGAGNQPQHF; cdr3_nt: TGTGCCAGCAGACTCGGGGCGGGGAATCAGCCCCAGCATTTT
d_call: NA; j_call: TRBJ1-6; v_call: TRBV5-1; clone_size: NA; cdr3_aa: CASSLGKGSPLHF; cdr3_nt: TGCGCCAGCAGCTTGGGGAAAGGGTCACCCCTCCACTTT
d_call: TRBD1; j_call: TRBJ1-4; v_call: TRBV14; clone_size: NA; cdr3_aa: CASSRLTGGTNEKLFF; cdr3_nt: TGTGCCAGCAGCCGACTAACAGGGGGAACTAATGAAAAACTGTTTTTT
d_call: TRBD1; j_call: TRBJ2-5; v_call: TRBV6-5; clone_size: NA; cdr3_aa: CASSRGSQETQYF; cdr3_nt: TGTGCCAGCAGCAGGGGGAGTCAAGAGACCCAGTACTTC
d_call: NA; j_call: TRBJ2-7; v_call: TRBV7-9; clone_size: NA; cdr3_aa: CASSTDGLYFSYEQYF; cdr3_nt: TGTGCCAGCAGCACCGACGGATTATACTTCTCCTACGAGCAGTACTTC
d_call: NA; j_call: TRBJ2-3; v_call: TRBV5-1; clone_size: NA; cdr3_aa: CASSLSGGVGARTDTQYF; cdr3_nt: TGCGCCAGCAGCCTGAGTGGTGGGGTGGGAGCCAGGACAGATACGCAGTATTTT
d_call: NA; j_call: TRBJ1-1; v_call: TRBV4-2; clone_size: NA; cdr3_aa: CASSQDEGMNTEAFF; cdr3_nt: TGTGCCAGCAGCCAAGACGAGGGGATGAACACTGAAGCTTTCTTT
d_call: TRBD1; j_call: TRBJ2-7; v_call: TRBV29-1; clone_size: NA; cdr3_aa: CSVKKTGGERNEQYF; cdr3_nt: TGCAGCGTCAAAAAAACAGGGGGCGAAAGGAACGAGCAGTACTTC
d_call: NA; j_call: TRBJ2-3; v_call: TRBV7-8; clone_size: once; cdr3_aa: CASSPRQGLSTDTQYF; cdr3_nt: TGTGCCAGCAGCCCTAGACAGGGACTTTCCACAGATACGCAGTATTTT
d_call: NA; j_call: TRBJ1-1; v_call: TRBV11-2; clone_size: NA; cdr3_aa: CASSLIEDSEAFF; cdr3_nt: TGTGCCAGCAGCTTAATTGAGGATTCTGAAGCTTTCTTT
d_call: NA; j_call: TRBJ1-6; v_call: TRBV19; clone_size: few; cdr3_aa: CASSIAGGTLNSPLHF; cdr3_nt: TGTGCCAGTAGTATAGCCGGGGGCACCCTTAATTCACCCCTCCACTTT
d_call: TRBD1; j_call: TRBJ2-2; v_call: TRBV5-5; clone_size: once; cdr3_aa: CASSAQGAGTGELFF; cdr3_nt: TGTGCCAGCAGCGCCCAGGGGGCGGGCACCGGGGAGCTGTTTTTT
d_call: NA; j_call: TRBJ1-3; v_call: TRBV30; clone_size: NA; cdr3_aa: CAWSTTRRSGNTIYF; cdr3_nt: TGTGCCTGGAGTACTACCCGACGCTCTGGAAACACCATATATTTT
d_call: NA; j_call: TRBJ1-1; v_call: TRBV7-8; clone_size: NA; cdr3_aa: CASRPRWGGTEAFF; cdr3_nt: TGTGCCAGCCGCCCTCGGTGGGGAGGGACTGAAGCTTTCTTT
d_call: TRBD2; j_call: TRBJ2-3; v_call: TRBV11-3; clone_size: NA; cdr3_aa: CASSLGGESGDTQYF; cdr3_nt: TGTGCCAGCAGCCTTGGGGGGGAATCGGGAGATACGCAGTATTTT
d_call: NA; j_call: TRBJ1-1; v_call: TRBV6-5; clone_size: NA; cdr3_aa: CASTREREAFF; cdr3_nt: TGTGCCAGCACCCGGGAGAGAGAAGCTTTCTTT
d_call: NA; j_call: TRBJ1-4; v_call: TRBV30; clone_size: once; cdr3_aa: CAWSVGGGSNEKLFF; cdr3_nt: TGTGCCTGGAGTGTAGGGGGAGGGTCAAACGAAAAACTGTTTTTT
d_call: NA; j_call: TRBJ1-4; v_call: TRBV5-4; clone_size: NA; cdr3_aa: CASSLGGDLGEKLFF; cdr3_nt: TGTGCCAGCAGCTTGGGAGGGGACTTAGGTGAAAAACTGTTTTTT
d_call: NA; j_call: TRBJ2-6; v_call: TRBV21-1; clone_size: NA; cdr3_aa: CASSSSRGAGANVLTF; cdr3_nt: TGTGCCAGCAGCAGTTCAAGGGGAGCCGGGGCCAACGTCCTGACTTTC
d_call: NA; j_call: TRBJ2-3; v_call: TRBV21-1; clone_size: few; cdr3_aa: CASGGLADVTDTQYF; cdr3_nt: TGTGCCAGCGGTGGACTAGCGGATGTCACAGATACGCAGTATTTT
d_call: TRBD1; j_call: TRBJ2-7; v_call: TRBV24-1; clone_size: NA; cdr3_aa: CATSDPGTGAHEQYF; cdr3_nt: TGTGCCACCAGTGACCCTGGGACAGGAGCCCACGAGCAGTACTTC
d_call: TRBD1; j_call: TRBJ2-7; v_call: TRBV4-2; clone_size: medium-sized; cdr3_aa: CASSQDGTGGGEQYF; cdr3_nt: TGTGCCAGCAGCCAAGATGGGACAGGGGGCGGCGAGCAGTACTTC